This T cell receptor beta chain was recovered during a study of memory CD4+ T cells and cytomegalovirus serostatus. Overall study context: Healthy Belgian adult donors included about nine CMV-positive and 24 CMV-negative people.

This clone has a single count. Its antigen is unknown. Single viable CD3+CD4+CD8-CD45RO+ cells were sorted as the memory CD4+ T cells. Positive selection with CD4 microbeads enriched total CD4+ T cells. The study's findings and limits: The CMV-associated TCR signature appears largely within the CD4+ memory repertoire. CD4+ memory repertoires contained about 40% of the 164 reported CMV TCRbeta sequences.

Only in-frame clones appear in the TCRdb table, and some are missing; sequencing was by immunoSEQ multiplex PCR. Of under 80,000 clones listed, 78% were seen once; the top ten hold 2.6%. This TCR came from an adult in good health and CMV-seropositive. Sequenced sample: memory CD4+ T cells from blood.

In nucleotides, the CDR3 is TGCAGCGCCGCTGTCCAGGGGGCCGGGGAGCTGTTTTTT. Translation gives CSAAVQGAGELFF. The V call is TRBV29-1, the J call TRBJ2-2; 7 bases match TRBD1. V lost 7 bases and J lost 6; bases outside the gene matches: 8. Germline loops: CDR1 SQVTM, CDR2 ANQGSEA. This CDR3 is 13 amino acids long.